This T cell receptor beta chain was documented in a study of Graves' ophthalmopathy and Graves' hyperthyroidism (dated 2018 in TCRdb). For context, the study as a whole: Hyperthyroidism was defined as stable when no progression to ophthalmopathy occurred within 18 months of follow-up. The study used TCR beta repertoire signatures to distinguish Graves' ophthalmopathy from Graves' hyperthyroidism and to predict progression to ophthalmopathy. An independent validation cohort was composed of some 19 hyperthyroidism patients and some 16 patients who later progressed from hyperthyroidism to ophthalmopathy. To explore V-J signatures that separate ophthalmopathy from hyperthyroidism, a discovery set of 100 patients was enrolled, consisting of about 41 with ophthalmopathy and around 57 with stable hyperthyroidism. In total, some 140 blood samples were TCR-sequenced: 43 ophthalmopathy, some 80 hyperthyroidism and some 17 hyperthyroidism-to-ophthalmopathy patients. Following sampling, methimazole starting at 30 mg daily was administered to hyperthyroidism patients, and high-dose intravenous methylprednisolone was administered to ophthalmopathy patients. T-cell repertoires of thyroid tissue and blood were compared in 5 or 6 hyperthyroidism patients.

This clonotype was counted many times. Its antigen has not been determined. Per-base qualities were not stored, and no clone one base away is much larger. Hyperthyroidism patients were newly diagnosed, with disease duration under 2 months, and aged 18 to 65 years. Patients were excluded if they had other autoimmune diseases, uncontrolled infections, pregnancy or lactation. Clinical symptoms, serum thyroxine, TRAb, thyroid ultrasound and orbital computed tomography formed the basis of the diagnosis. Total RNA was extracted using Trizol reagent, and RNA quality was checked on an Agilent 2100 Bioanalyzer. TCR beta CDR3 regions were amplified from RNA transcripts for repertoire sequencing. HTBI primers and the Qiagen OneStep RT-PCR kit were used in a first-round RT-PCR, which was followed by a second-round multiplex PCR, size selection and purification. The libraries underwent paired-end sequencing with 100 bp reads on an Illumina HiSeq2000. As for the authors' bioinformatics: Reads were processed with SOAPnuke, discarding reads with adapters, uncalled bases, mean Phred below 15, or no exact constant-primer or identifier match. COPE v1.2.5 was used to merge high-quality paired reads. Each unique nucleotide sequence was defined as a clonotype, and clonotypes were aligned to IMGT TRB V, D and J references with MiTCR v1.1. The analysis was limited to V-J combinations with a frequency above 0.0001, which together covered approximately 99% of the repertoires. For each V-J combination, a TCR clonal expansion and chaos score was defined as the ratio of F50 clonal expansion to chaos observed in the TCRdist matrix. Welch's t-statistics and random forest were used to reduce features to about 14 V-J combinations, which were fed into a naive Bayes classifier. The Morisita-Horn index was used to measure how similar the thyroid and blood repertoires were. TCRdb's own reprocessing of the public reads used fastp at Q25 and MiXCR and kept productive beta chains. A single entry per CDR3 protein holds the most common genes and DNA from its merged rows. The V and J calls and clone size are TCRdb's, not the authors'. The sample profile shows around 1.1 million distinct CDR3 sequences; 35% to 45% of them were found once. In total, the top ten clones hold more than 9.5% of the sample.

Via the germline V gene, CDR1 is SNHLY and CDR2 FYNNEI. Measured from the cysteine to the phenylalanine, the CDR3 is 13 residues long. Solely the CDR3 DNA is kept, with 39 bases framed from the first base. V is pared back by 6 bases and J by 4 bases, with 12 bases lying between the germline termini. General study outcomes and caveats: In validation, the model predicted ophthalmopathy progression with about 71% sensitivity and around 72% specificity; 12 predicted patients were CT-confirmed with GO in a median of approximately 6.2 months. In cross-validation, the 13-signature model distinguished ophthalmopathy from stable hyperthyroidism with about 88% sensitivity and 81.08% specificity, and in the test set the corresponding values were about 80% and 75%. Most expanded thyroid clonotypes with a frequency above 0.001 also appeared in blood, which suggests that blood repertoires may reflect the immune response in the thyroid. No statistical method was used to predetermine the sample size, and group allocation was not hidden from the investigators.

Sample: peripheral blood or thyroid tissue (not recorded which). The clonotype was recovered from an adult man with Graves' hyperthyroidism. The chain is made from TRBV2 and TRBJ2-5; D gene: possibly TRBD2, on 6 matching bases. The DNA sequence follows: TGTGCCAGCAGGGAGGGGAGATTAGAGACCCAGTACTTC. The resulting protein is CASREGRLETQYF.